This passage covers 27 T cell receptor beta chains from one sample sequenced in a study of Ad26.COV2.S vaccination and SARS-CoV-2 variants. Indicated treatment: 15 to 20 received Ad26.COV2.S at low or high dose, single or two shots; roughly five received placebo; per-sample allocation not given. Each sample was drawn 63 days after the first injection (of vaccine or placebo). TCRdb keeps only in-frame clones here, not all; method: immunoSEQ multiplex PCR. The table shows over 400,000 clones, with 92% occurring only once. The specimen was peripheral blood, collected in a trial of Ad26.COV2.S vaccine versus placebo. The receptors stem from a person between 18 and 65 years old who received the Ad26.COV2.S COVID-19 vaccine or a placebo.

The V and J genes are TRBV7-2 and TRBJ2-7; D could derive from TRBD1 or TRBD2 (6 bases each). CDR1 is SGHTA, CDR2 FQGNSA, per germline. V was pared by 5 bases and J by 3 bases, with 14 bases between. CDR3 length equals 14 residues. CDR3 sequence reads: CASSPSGGYYEQYF. CDR3 nucleotide sequence: TGTGCCAGCAGCCCCTCCGGGGGCTACTACGAGCAGTACTTC.

The chain uses TRBV9 and TRBJ2-1; D remains unclear. The CDR3 totals 17 residues. Germline assignment: CDR1 SGDLS and CDR2 YYNGEE. The germline V and J ends were trimmed by 4 bases and 0 bases, with 17 bases remaining between them. CDR3 residues: CASSPLLIVGSYNEQFF. CDR3 DNA sequence: TGTGCCAGCAGCCCGTTGCTCATTGTGGGCTCCTACAATGAGCAGTTCTTC.

The V gene is TRBV6-1, the J gene TRBJ2-3; the match to TRBD1 covers 7 bases. J lost 6 bases, V lost 3 bases, and 3 bases had no gene match. The CDR3 totals 13 residues. Looked up from germline, CDR1 is MNHNS and CDR2 is SASEGT. CDR3 sequence: CASSDRGPDTQYF. In nucleotides, the CDR3 is TGTGCCAGCAGTGATAGGGGGCCCGATACGCAGTATTTT.

This clone was detected a few times. The rearrangement links TRBV4-3 to TRBJ2-3, with 12 bases that match TRBD2. CDR1 is LGHNA and CDR2 is YSLEER in the germline V gene. The V segment lost 3 bases and the J segment 3 bases; nucleotides outside the gene matches: 7. The CDR3 runs 17 residues. CDR3 loop: CASSHQLAGGTTDTQYF. CDR3 nucleotide sequence: TGCGCCAGCAGCCACCAACTAGCGGGGGGCACTACAGATACGCAGTATTTT.

The chain links TRBV19 to TRBJ1-1; no clear D. This CDR3 contains 14 residues. Germline V CDR1 and CDR2: LNHDA, SQIVND (reference sequence). V was pared by 1 base and J by 1 base, with 7 bases between. CDR3 sequence reads: CASSIVSSNTEAFF. As DNA, the CDR3 is TGTGCCAGTAGTATAGTCAGTTCGAACACTGAAGCTTTCTTT.

The V and J genes are TRBV6-5 and TRBJ2-5, with TRBD1 matching over 10 bases. CDR3 length equals 16 residues. V shed 4 bases and J 4 bases; nucleotides not matched to a gene: 9. Per germline, CDR1 MNHEY and CDR2 SVGAGI. The CDR3 reads CASSSTGTGVRETQYF. The CDR3 coding sequence is TGTGCCAGCAGTTCTACCGGGACAGGGGTCCGAGAGACCCAGTACTTC.

The chain has TRBV7-9 and TRBJ2-5; D uncertain. This CDR3 contains 18 residues. In germline, CDR1 is SEHNR, CDR2 FQNEAQ (reference sequence). V shed 1 base and J shed 2 bases, with 20 bases lying between them. CDR3 nucleotide sequence: TGTGCCAGCAGCTTAGATCGGTCGAAGGGCTGGGGACAAGAGACCCAGTACTTC. It specifies CASSLDRSKGWGQETQYF.

The chain combines TRBV6-2 or TRBV6-3 with TRBJ1-6, with D perhaps matching TRBD1 (5 bases). V shed 0 bases and J shed 9 bases, with 15 bases lying between them. CDR1 and CDR2 from the germline V gene are MNHEY and SVGEGT. The CDR3 length is 16 residues. The CDR3 reads CASSYSILGEPSPLHF. The CDR3, as DNA: TGTGCCAGCAGTTACTCGATTCTAGGGGAGCCTTCACCCCTCCACTTT.

The chain has TRBV3-1 (or the pseudogene TRBV3-2) and TRBJ1-3, with D perhaps matching TRBD1 (5 bases). Trimming took 0 bases from V and 4 from J, leaving 10 bases between them. CDR3 length: 15 residues. Germline loops: CDR1 LGHDT, CDR2 YNNKEL (reference sequence). CDR3 in amino acids: CASSQDGGSGNTIYF. CDR3 in DNA: TGTGCCAGCAGCCAAGACGGGGGGTCCGGAAACACCATATATTTT.

J is TRBJ2-3 and V is TRBV7-2, with D perhaps matching TRBD1 (5 bases). V was shortened by 0 bases and J by 2 bases, with 12 bases between the two germline ends. The CDR3 contains 16 residues. Looked up from germline, CDR1 is SGHTA and CDR2 is FQGNSA. This CDR3 is CASSLAQGRVTDTQYF. CDR3 sequence (DNA): TGTGCCAGCAGCTTAGCGCAGGGAAGAGTCACAGATACGCAGTATTTT. Supplemented by reference TRBV7-2 and TRBJ2-3, the full variable domain reads GAGVSQSPSNKVTEKGKDVELRCDPISGHTALYWYRQSLGQGLEFLIYFQGNSAPDKSGLPSDRFSAERTGGSVSTLTIQRTQQEDSAVYLCASSLAQGRVTDTQYFGPGTRLTVL.

Only one count was recorded for this clone. The chain has TRBV7-2 and TRBJ1-2; D may be TRBD1 (5 bases). The CDR3 spans 17 residues. Trimming shortened V by 2 bases and J by 2 bases, and 18 bases separated the two germline ends. CDR1 and CDR2 from the germline V gene are SGHTA and FQGNSA. The CDR3 region is CASSLRFSRDGNYGYTF. CDR3 bases: TGTGCCAGCAGCTTACGTTTTTCCCGGGACGGAAACTATGGCTACACCTTC.

The chain joins TRBV6-5 to TRBJ1-2, with D possibly TRBD1 on 5 matching bases. Germline lookup yields CDR1 MNHEY and CDR2 SVGAGI. The CDR3 has 13 amino acids. V lost 2 bases to trimming and J lost 2 bases, with 6 bases between them. The CDR3 protein is CASSYGDNYGYTF. The DNA for the CDR3 is TGTGCCAGCAGTTACGGGGACAACTATGGCTACACCTTC.

The gene calls are TRBV2 and TRBJ2-7, with D maybe TRBD1 (5 bases). Per germline, CDR1 SNHLY and CDR2 FYNNEI. CDR3 length: 13 residues. The V end was cut by 7 bases, the J end by 3 bases, with 13 bases between. The CDR3 loop reads CASMGLPGYEQYF. The DNA of the CDR3 is TGTGCCAGCATGGGGCTTCCTGGCTACGAGCAGTACTTC.

This chain links TRBV6-1 with TRBJ1-2; TRBD1 agrees at 9 bases. This CDR3 has 14 amino acids. J lost 8 bases, V lost 3 bases, and 7 bases had no gene match. CDR1 is MNHNS, CDR2 SASEGT, per germline. The CDR3 sequence: CASSERDRVWGYTF. CDR3 nucleotides: TGTGCCAGCAGTGAGCGGGACAGGGTCTGGGGCTACACCTTC.

This chain joins TRBV30 and TRBJ2-3; D is uncertain. With 0 bases removed from V and 0 bases from J, the gap between germline ends came to 10 bases. The CDR3 has 15 amino acids. CDR1 GTSNPN and CDR2 SVGIG come from the germline V gene (reference sequence). DNA of the CDR3: TGTGCCTGGAGTGTAAGCATTTCTAGCACAGATACGCAGTATTTT. It specifies CAWSVSISSTDTQYF.

The chain recombines TRBV27 with TRBJ1-2; 7 bases are a match to TRBD1. This CDR3 has 15 residues. Per the germline V gene, CDR1 is MNHEY and CDR2 is SMNVEV (reference sequence). Trimming at V came to 5 bases and at J to 1 base, leaving 7 bases not matched to a gene. CDR3 bases: TGTGCCAGCAGTGCCGGGACAGATTATAACTATGGCTACACCTTC. This gives the protein CASSAGTDYNYGYTF.

The chain is built from TRBV5-1 and TRBJ2-5, with D perhaps TRBD1 (5 bases). The V gene lost 1 base and the J gene lost 5 bases, with 21 bases spanning the gap. CDR1 SGHRS and CDR2 YFSETQ come from the germline V gene. The CDR3 has 17 residues. Written as DNA, the CDR3 is TGCGCCAGCAGCTTGATCGTAACAGGTTCATCCAAGGAGACCCAGTACTTC. As protein: CASSLIVTGSSKETQYF. Using reference TRBV5-1 and TRBJ2-5 for the parts outside the CDR3, the full variable domain is KAGVTQTPRYLIKTRGQQVTLSCSPISGHRSVSWYQQTPGQGLQFLFEYFSETQRNKGNFPGRFSGRQFSNSRSEMNVSTLELGDSALYLCASSLIVTGSSKETQYFGPGTRLLVL.

The chain recombines TRBV30 with TRBJ1-2; the D is unclear. This CDR3 is 11 amino acids long. Trimming shortened V by 8 bases and J by 1 base, and 8 bases separated the two germline ends. CDR1 is GTSNPN and CDR2 is SVGIG in the germline V gene (reference sequence). The CDR3 DNA sequence: TGTGCCGGCACAGATAACTATGGCTACACCTTC. Protein sequence: CAGTDNYGYTF.

The V gene is TRBV7-9, the J gene TRBJ2-7, with 8 nucleotides matching TRBD2. There are 14 residues in the CDR3. V trimming: 5 bases; J trimming: 4 bases; junction bases outside the gene matches: 7. Germline V lookup: CDR1 SEHNR, CDR2 FQNEAQ (reference sequence). The DNA of the CDR3 is TGTGCCAGCAGCCAATCGACTAGCGTATACGAGCAGTACTTC. The encoded protein is CASSQSTSVYEQYF.

This chain uses TRBV7-2 with TRBJ2-7; D possibly corresponds to TRBD1 (6 bases). The germline V gene encodes CDR1 SGHTA and CDR2 FQGNSA. V lost 7 bases and J lost 2, with 15 bases in between. The CDR3 totals 14 residues. The CDR3 DNA reads as TGTGCCAGCACAACAAACAGGGTTGCCTACGAGCAGTACTTC. This gives the protein CASTTNRVAYEQYF.

This clone was picked up a small number of times. The chain carries TRBV19 and TRBJ2-2; D is undetermined. There are 16 residues in the CDR3. The germline V gene encodes CDR1 LNHDA and CDR2 SQIVND (reference sequence). Trimming removed 1 base at V and 5 bases at J, with 14 bases between. The CDR3 sequence: CASSIGSARVTGELFF. In DNA form, the CDR3 reads TGTGCCAGTAGTATAGGCAGTGCCCGAGTAACCGGGGAGCTGTTTTTT.

A word on this clone: At one of its ends the junction is not consistent with the germline gene, which may arise from a read error. Other DNA sequences in the same sample also yield this CDR3. V gene TRBV5-4 combines with J gene TRBJ2-3; the D gene is possibly TRBD2 (6 bases). Germline CDR1 is SGHNT and CDR2 is YYREEE (reference sequence). CDR3 length: 13 amino acids. The CDR3: CASSLVGTDTQYF. In DNA form, the CDR3 reads TGTGCCAGCAGCTTGGTAGGGACTGATACGCAGTACTTT.

CDR3 DNA: TGTGCCAGCTCCAGCGCAGGGGGAAAGGGCGAGCAGTACTTC. Residues: CASSSAGGKGEQYF. The rearrangement uses TRBV5-5 and TRBJ2-7; 7 bases map to TRBD1. V trimming: 7 bases; J trimming: 6 bases; junction bases outside the gene matches: 13. Per germline, CDR1 SGHKS and CDR2 YYEKEE (reference sequence). The CDR3 covers 14 residues.

The table lists this clone with a few counts. The chain couples TRBV28 to TRBJ1-1; D is possibly TRBD1 (6 bases). The V end was cut by 6 bases, the J end by 6 bases, with 17 bases between. The CDR3 has 14 amino acids. Germline CDR1 reads MDHEN; CDR2 reads SYDVKM. DNA for the CDR3: TGTGCCAGCAGCCCCGGAATTCGGACAGCTGAAGCTTTCTTT. Translation: CASSPGIRTAEAFF.

The chain uses TRBV7-9 and TRBJ2-3; 9 bases agree with TRBD2. Germline values: CDR1 SEHNR, CDR2 FQNEAQ (reference sequence). The CDR3 is made up of 17 amino acids. The V gene end was trimmed by 5 bases and the J gene end by 3 bases; junction bases not matched to a gene: 12. Here the CDR3 reads CASSLTAGGGVTDTQYF. CDR3 in DNA: TGTGCCAGCAGCCTAACCGCGGGCGGGGGGGTTACAGATACGCAGTATTTT.

This chain links TRBV11-2 with TRBJ2-3; 11 positions agree with TRBD2. Germline V gene sequence: CDR1 SGHAT, CDR2 FQNNGV. The CDR3 covers 16 residues. Trimming took 1 base from V and 8 from J; bases not matched to a gene: 8. The CDR3 protein is CASSLVLAGGPATQYF. DNA for the CDR3: TGTGCCAGCAGCTTAGTCTTAGCGGGGGGGCCAGCTACGCAGTATTTT.

This chain connects TRBV5-6 to TRBJ2-7; 8 positions match TRBD1. The junction had 7 bases not matched to a gene; V was cut back by 0 bases and J by 5 bases. The length of the CDR3 is 15 residues. In germline, CDR1 is SGHDT, CDR2 YYEEEE. CDR3: CASSLVVRGPNEQYF. Here the CDR3 DNA reads TGTGCCAGCAGCTTGGTGGTCAGGGGGCCAAACGAGCAGTACTTC.